Only one count was recorded for the clone carrying this T cell receptor (beta chain). These data belong to a study of blood T cell repertoires in COVID-19. About the research overall: The origin of the acute and convalescent COVID-19 samples was the United States, Italy and Spain. T cells, B-cell-depleted T cells, or PBMCs supplied cDNA or gDNA.

Per the study methods: Scientists estimated how many nucleated cells there were by amplifying reference gene primers. The assay was immunoSEQ multiplex PCR, and TCRdb's table has in-frame clones only and misses some. V, J and clone size derive from that table, while D and trimming were established from the DNA sequence. The repertoire has around 170,000 clones, approximately 90% of them found once; the top ten carry less than 3.5%. Germline V lookup: CDR1 LGHNT, CDR2 FRNRAP. CDR3 size: 15 residues. V was clipped by 0 bases and J by 2 bases, with 5 bases between them. The TCR originated in a woman in her 30s with active or convalescent COVID-19. The sequencing sample was made of peripheral blood. V and J are TRBV12-5 and TRBJ1-6; D is possibly TRBD1 (5 bases). Written as DNA, the CDR3 is TGTGCTAGTGGTTTGGTAGGGGCCTATAATTCACCCCTCCACTTT. It specifies CASGLVGAYNSPLHF. The variable domain in full, completed from reference TRBV12-5 and TRBJ1-6, reads DARVTQTPRHKVTEMGQEVTMRCQPILGHNTVFWYRQTMMQGLELLAYFRNRAPLDDSGMPKDRFSAEMPDATLATLKIQPSEPRDSAVYFCASGLVGAYNSPLHFGNGTRLTVT.